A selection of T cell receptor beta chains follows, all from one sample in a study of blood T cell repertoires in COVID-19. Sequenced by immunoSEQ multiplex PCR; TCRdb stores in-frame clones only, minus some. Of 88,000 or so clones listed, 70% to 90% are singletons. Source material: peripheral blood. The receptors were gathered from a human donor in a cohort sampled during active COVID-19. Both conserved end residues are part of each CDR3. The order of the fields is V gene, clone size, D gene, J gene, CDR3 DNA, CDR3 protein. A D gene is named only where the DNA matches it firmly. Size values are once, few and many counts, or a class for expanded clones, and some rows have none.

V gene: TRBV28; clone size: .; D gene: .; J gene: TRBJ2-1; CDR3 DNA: TGTGCCAGCGAACGAGCAGGGGCCTACAATGAGCAGTTCTTC; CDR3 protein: CASERAGAYNEQFF
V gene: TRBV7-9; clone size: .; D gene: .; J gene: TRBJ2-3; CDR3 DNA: TGTGCCAGCAGCTTTCAGGGCTCGGCGGATACGCAGTATTTT; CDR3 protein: CASSFQGSADTQYF
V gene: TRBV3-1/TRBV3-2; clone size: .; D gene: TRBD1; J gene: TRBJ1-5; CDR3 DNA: TGTGCCAGCAGCCCGTCTGCGCAGGGGGATCAGCCCCAGCATTTT; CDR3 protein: CASSPSAQGDQPQHF
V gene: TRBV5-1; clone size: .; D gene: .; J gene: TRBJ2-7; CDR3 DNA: TGCGCCAGCAGCTTGGGTCAGGGTAGGTCCTACGAGCAGTACTTC; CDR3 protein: CASSLGQGRSYEQYF
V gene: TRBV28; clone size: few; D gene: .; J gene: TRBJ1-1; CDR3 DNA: TGTGCCAGCGGAGGGGCGGACGCCGGGAACACTGAAGCTTTCTTT; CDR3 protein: CASGGADAGNTEAFF
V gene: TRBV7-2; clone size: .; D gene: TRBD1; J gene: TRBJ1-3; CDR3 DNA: TGTGCCAGCAGCTCGAAGGGGGCGGGTGGAAACACCATATATTTT; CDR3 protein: CASSSKGAGGNTIYF
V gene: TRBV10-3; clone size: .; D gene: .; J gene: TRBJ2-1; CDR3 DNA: TGTGCCATCAATCGAGACAGGTACAATGAGCAGTTCTTC; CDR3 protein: CAINRDRYNEQFF
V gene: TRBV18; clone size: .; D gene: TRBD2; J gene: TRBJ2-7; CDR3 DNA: TGTGCCAGCTCACCAGCCCTCAGCGGGGGGCTTTACGAGCAGTACTTC; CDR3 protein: CASSPALSGGLYEQYF
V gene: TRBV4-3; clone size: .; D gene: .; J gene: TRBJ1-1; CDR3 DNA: TGCGCCAGCAGCCAAGATGGTAGGGGGAGGGCTGAAGCTTTCTTT; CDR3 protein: CASSQDGRGRAEAFF
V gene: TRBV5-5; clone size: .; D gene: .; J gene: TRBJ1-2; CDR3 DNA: TGTGCCAGCAGCTTGTTGGAGGGCCGTAACTATGGCTACACCTTC; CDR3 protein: CASSLLEGRNYGYTF
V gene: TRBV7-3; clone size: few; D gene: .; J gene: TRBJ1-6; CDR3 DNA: TGTGCCAGCAGCCTAACAACGGGGTCACCCCTCCACTTT; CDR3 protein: CASSLTTGSPLHF
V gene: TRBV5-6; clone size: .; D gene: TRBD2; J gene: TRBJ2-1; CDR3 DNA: TGTGCCAGCAGCTTTGGTGCTAGCGGGATGTTTGGGGAGCAGTTCTTC; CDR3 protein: CASSFGASGMFGEQFF
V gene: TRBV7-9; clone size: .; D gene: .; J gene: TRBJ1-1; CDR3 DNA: TGTGCCAGCAGCTTAGCCGACACAATGAACACTGAAGCTTTCTTT; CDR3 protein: CASSLADTMNTEAFF
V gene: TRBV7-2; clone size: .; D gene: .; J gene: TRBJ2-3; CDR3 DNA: TGTGCCAGCAGCTTAGTCTTTTCAGATACGCAGTATTTT; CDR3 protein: CASSLVFSDTQYF